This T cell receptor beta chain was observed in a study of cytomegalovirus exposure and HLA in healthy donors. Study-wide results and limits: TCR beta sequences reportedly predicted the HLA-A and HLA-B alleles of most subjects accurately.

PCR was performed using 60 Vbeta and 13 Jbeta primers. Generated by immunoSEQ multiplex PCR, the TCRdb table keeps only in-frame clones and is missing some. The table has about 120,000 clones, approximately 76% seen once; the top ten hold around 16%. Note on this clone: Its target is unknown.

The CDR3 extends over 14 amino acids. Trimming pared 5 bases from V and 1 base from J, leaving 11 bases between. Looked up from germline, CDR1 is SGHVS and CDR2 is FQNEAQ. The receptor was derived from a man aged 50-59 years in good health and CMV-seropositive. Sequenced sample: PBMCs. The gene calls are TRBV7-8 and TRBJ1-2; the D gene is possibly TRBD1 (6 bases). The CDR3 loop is CASSTQGFNYGYTF. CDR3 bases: TGTGCCAGCAGCACCCAGGGGTTTAACTATGGCTACACCTTC.